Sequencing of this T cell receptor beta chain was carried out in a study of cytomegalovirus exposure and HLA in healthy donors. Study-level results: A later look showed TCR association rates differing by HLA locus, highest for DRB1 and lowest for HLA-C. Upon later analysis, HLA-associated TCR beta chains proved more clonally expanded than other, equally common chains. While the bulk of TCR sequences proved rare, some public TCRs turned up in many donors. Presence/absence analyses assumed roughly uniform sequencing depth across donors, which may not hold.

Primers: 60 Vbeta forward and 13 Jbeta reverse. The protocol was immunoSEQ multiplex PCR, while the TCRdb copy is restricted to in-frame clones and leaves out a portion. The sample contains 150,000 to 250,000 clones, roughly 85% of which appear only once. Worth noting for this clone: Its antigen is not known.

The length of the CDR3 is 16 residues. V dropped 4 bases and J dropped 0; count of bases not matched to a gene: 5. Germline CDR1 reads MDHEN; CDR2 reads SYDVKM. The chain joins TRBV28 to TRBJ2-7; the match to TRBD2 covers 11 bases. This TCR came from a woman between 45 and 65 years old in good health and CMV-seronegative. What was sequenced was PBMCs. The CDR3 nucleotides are TGTGCCAGCAGTTCCCTAGCGGGAGGCACCTCCTACGAGCAGTACTTC. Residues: CASSSLAGGTSYEQYF.